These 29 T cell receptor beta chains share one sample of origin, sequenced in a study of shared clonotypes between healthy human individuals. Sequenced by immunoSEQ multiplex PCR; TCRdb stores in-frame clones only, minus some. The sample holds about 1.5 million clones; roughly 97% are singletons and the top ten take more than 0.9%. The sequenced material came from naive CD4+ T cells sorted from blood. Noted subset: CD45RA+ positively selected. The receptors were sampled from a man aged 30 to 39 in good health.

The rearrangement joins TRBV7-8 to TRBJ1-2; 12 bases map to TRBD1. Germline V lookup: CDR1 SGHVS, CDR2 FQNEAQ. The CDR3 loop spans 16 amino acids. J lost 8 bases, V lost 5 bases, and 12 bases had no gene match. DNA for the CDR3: TGTGCCAGCAGCCTAACTCCGGGACAGGGGGCGCGGGGCTACACCTTC. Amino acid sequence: CASSLTPGQGARGYTF.

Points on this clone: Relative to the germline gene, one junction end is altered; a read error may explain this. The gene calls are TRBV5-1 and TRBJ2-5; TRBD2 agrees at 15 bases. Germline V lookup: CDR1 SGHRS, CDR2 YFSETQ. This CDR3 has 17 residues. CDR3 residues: CAGSPGGLAGGSETQYF. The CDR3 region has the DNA TGCGCCGGCAGCCCGGGGGGACTAGCGGGAGGAAGTGAGACCCAGTACTTC.

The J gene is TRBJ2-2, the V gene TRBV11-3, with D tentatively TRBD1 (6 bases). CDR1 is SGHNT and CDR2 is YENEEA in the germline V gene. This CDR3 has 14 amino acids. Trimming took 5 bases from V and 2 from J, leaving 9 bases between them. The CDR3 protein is CASSHRDNTGELFF. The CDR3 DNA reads TGTGCCAGCAGCCACAGGGACAACACCGGGGAGCTGTTTTTT.

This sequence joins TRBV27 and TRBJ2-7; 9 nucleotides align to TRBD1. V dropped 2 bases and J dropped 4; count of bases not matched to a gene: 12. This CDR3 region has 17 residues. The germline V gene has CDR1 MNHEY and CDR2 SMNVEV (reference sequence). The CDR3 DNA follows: TGTGCCAGCAGTTTAAGGGGGACTACAGGGGGCAAGTACGAGCAGTACTTC. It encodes CASSLRGTTGGKYEQYF.

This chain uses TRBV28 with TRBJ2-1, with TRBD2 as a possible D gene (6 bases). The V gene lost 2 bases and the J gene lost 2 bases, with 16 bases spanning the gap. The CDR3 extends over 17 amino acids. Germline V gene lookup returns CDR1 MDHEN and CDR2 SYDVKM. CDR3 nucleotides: TGTGCCAGCAGTTTAGGGGTGGCGGGATTCGCCTACAATGAGCAGTTCTTC. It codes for CASSLGVAGFAYNEQFF.

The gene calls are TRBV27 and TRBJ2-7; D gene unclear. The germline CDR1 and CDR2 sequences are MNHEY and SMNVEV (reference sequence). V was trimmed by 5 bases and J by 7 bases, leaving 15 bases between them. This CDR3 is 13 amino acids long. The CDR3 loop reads CASSRYWAGEQYF. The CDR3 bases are TGTGCCAGCAGTAGATACTGGGCCGGGGAGCAGTACTTC.

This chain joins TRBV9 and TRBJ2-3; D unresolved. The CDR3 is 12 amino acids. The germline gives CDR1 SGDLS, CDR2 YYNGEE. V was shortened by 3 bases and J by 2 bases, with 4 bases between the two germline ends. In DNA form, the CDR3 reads TGTGCCAGCAGCGACTTCACAGATACGCAGTATTTT. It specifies CASSDFTDTQYF.

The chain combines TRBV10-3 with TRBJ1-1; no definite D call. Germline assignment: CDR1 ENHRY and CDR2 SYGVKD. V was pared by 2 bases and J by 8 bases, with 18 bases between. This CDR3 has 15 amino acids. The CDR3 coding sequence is TGTGCCATCAGTGAGCAGGAGGGATCGGGTTCCGAAGCTTTCTTT. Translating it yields CAISEQEGSGSEAFF.

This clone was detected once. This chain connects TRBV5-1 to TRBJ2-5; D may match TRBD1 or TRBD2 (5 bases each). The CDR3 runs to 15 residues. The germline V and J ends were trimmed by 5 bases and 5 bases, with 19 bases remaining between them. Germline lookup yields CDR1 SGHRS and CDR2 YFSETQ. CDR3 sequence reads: CASSNGDAPGETQYF. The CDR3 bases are TGCGCCAGCAGTAACGGGGACGCTCCGGGGGAGACCCAGTACTTC.

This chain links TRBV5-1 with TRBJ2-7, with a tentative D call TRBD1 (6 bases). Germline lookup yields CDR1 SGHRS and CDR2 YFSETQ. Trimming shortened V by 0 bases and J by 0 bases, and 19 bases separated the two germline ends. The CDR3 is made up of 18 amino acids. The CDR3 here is CASSLALRQGTSSYEQYF. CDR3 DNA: TGCGCCAGCAGCTTGGCCCTAAGGCAGGGGACGAGCTCCTACGAGCAGTACTTC. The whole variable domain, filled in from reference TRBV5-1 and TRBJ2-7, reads KAGVTQTPRYLIKTRGQQVTLSCSPISGHRSVSWYQQTPGQGLQFLFEYFSETQRNKGNFPGRFSGRQFSNSRSEMNVSTLELGDSALYLCASSLALRQGTSSYEQYFGPGTRLTVT.

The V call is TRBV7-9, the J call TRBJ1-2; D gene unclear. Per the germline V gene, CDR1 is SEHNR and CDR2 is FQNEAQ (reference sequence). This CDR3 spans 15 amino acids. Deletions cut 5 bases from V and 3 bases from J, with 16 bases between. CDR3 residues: CASSPRPPRDYGYTF. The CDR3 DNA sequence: TGTGCCAGCAGCCCCCGCCCCCCTAGGGACTATGGCTACACCTTC.

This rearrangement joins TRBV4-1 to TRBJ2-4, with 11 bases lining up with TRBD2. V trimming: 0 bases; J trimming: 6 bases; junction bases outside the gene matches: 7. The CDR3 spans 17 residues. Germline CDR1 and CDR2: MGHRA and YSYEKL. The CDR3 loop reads CASSQEGTSGSGNIQYF. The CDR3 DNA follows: TGCGCCAGCAGCCAAGAAGGCACTAGCGGGAGTGGAAACATTCAGTACTTC.

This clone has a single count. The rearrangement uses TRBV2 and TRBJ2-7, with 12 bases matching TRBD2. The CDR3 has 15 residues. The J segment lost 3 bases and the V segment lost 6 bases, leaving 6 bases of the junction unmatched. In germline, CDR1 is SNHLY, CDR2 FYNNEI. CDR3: CASSSRTSGIYEQYF. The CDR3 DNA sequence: TGTGCCAGCAGCTCAAGGACTAGCGGGATCTACGAGCAGTACTTC.

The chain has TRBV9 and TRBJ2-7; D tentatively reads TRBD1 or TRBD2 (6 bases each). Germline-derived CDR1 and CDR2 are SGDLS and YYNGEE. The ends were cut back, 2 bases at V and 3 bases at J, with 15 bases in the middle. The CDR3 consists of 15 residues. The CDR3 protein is CASSVGVGGHYEQYF. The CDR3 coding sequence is TGTGCCAGCAGCGTTGGGGTAGGGGGGCACTACGAGCAGTACTTC.

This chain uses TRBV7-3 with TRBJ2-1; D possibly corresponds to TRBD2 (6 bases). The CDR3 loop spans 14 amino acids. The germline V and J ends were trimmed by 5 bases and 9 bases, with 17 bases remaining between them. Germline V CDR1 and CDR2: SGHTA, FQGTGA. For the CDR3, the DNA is TGTGCCAGCAGCCCCGGGACTCCCCTCGCTGAGCAGTTCTTC. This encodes CASSPGTPLAEQFF.

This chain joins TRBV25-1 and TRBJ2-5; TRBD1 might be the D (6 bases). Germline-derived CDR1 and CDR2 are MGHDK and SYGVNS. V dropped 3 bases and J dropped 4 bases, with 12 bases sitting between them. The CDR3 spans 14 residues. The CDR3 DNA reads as TGTGCCAGCAGTGAGGGGGCGATAGGAGAGACCCAGTACTTC. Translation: CASSEGAIGETQYF.

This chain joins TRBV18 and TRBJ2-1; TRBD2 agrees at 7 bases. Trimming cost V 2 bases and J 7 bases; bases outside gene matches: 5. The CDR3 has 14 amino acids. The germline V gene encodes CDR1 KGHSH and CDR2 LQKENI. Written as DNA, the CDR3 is TGTGCCAGCTCACCATCCGCTAGCGGTAATGAGCAGTTCTTC. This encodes CASSPSASGNEQFF.

The CDR3 loop reads CASSLGTRLAKNIQYF. Here the CDR3 DNA reads TGTGCCAGCAGCTTAGGGACCAGACTAGCCAAAAACATTCAGTACTTC. V is TRBV7-8 and J is TRBJ2-4; D ambiguous. The CDR3 contains 16 residues. Germline CDR1 is SGHVS and CDR2 is FQNEAQ. V gave up 1 base and J gave up 0 bases, with 10 bases separating them.

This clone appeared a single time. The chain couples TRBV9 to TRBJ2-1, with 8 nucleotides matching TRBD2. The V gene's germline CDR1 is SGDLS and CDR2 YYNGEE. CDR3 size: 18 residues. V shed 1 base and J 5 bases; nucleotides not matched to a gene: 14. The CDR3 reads CASSVSTLIPGLDNEQFF. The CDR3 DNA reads TGTGCCAGCAGCGTATCGACATTAATACCGGGACTAGACAATGAGCAGTTCTTC.

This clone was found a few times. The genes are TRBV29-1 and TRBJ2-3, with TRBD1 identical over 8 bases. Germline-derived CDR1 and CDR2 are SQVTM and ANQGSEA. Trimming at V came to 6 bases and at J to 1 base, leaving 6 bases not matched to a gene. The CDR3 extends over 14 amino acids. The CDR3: CSVETGVGTDTQYF. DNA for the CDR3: TGCAGCGTAGAGACAGGGGTGGGCACAGATACGCAGTATTTT.

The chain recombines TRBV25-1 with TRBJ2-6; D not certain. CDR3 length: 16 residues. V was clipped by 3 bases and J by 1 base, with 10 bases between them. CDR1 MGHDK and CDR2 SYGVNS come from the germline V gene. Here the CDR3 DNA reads TGTGCCAGCAGTGACGATCAGAGATCTGGGGCCAACGTCCTGACTTTC. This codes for CASSDDQRSGANVLTF.

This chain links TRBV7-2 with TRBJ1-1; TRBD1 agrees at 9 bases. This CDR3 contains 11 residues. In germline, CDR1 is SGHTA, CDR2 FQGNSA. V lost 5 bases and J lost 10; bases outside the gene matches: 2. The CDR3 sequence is CASSPDRGAFF. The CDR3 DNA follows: TGTGCCAGCAGCCCGGACAGGGGAGCTTTCTTT.

The CDR3 DNA reads TGTGCCAGCAGGCTGGGGGGGAGGCCCCAGCATTTT. This translates into CASRLGGRPQHF. V usage is TRBV2 and J usage is TRBJ1-5; a weak D match, TRBD1 (5 bases). CDR3 length: 12 residues. Germline V gene data show CDR1 as SNHLY and CDR2 as FYNNEI. With 6 bases removed from V and 9 bases from J, the gap between germline ends came to 12 bases.

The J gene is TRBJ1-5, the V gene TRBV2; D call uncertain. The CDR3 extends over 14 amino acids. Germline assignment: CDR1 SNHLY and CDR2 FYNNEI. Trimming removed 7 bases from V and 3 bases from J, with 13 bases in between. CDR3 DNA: TGTGCCAGCAAGTTCTCGGAGACCAATCAGCCCCAGCATTTT. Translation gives CASKFSETNQPQHF.

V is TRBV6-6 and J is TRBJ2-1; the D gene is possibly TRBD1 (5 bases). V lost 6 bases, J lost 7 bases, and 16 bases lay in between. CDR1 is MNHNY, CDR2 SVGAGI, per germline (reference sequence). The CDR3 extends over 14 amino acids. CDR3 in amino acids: CASRPDRLRNEQFF. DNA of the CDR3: TGTGCCAGCAGACCCGACAGACTCAGGAATGAGCAGTTCTTC.

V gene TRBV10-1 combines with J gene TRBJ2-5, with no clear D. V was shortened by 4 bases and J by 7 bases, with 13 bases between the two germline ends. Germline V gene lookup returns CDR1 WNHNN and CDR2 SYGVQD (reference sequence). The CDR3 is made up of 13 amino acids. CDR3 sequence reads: CASSADPKGTQYF. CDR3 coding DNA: TGCGCCAGCAGTGCTGACCCGAAGGGGACCCAGTACTTC.

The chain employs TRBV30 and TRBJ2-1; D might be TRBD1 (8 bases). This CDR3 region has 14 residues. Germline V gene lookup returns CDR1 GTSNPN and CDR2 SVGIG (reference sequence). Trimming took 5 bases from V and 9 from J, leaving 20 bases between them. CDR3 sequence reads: CAWGRGTGTGEQFF. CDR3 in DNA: TGTGCCTGGGGGCGGGGGACGGGGACAGGTGAGCAGTTCTTC.

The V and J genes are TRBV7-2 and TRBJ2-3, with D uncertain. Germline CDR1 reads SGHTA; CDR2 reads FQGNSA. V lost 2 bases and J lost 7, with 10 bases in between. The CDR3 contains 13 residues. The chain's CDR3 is CASSLNPRNTQYF. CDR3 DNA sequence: TGTGCCAGCAGCTTAAACCCCCGGAATACGCAGTATTTT.

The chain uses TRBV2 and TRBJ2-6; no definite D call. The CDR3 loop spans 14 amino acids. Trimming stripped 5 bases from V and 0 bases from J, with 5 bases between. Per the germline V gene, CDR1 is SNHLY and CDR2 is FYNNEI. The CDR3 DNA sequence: TGTGCCAGCAGTATGAACTCTGGGGCCAACGTCCTGACTTTC. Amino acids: CASSMNSGANVLTF.